The 22 T cell receptor beta chains below come from one sample, sequenced in a study of T cell responses to AZD1222 COVID-19 vaccine. Profiling relied on immunoSEQ multiplex PCR, and the TCRdb table lists in-frame clones only, not all of them. The sample contains roughly 180,000 clones, under 95% of which appear only once. This specimen consisted of peripheral blood, obtained 28 days after the second AZD1222 dose. The receptors shown here come from an adult who received the AZD1222 COVID-19 vaccine.

J is TRBJ2-1 and V is TRBV11-2, with D unresolved. Trimming cost V 0 bases and J 9 bases, with 6 bases left between them. The CDR3 totals 12 residues. Germline lookup yields CDR1 SGHAT and CDR2 FQNNGV. The CDR3 loop is CASSLDGGEQFF. Written as DNA, the CDR3 is TGTGCCAGCAGCTTAGATGGTGGTGAGCAGTTCTTC.

This rearrangement joins TRBV6-2 or TRBV6-3 to TRBJ1-5; D perhaps matches TRBD1 (5 bases). V lost 2 bases and J 4 bases, leaving 9 bases between the germline ends. The CDR3 covers 14 residues. Germline V gene sequence: CDR1 MNHEY, CDR2 SVGEGT. Written as DNA, the CDR3 is TGTGCCAGCAGTTACGGGGCAGGTAATCAGCCCCAGCATTTT. It codes for CASSYGAGNQPQHF.

A single count supports this clone. The gene calls are TRBV5-4 and TRBJ2-5, with 9 bases lining up with TRBD2. J gave up 5 bases and V 4 bases, and 6 bases lay outside the gene matches. The CDR3 runs 14 residues. Germline CDR1 reads SGHNT; CDR2 reads YYREEE (reference sequence). The CDR3 nucleotides read TGTGCCAGCAGCACGGGACTAGCCCGTGAGACCCAGTACTTC. Translation gives CASSTGLARETQYF.

The V gene is TRBV6-4, the J gene TRBJ2-7; 8 nucleotides agree with TRBD1. CDR1 is MRHNA and CDR2 is SNTAGT in the germline V gene. This CDR3 region has 13 residues. V was pared by 1 base and J by 6 bases, with 2 bases of the junction left unmatched. The CDR3 DNA is TGTGCCAGCAGTGACTTCACAGGGGGCGAGCAGTACTTC. This sequence encodes CASSDFTGGEQYF.

The chain employs TRBV7-2 and TRBJ1-5; a possible D gene is TRBD1 (6 bases). The CDR3 covers 13 residues. Germline loops: CDR1 SGHTA, CDR2 FQGNSA. Deletions cut 1 base from V and 14 bases from J, with 15 bases between. As DNA, the CDR3 is TGTGCCAGCAGCTTAGAATCGGGGAGGGGGGAGCATTTT. It is translated as CASSLESGRGEHF.

The chain combines TRBV29-1 with TRBJ2-1; D is ambiguous. V lost 8 bases and J 4 bases, leaving 15 bases between the germline ends. From germline, CDR1 is SQVTM and CDR2 ANQGSEA. CDR3 length equals 13 residues. The CDR3 sequence: CSTEDQQYNEQFF. DNA of the CDR3: TGCAGCACAGAGGACCAGCAATACAATGAGCAGTTCTTC.

This clone has a single count. The chain is built from TRBV6-5 and TRBJ2-1, with D uncertain. V was shortened by 7 bases and J by 3 bases, with 16 bases between the two germline ends. The CDR3 is 15 residues long. The V gene's germline CDR1 is MNHEY and CDR2 SVGAGI. CDR3 nucleotides: TGTGCCAGCACCGAACAGAGCCGCCTCTACAATGAGCAGTTCTTC. Translating gives CASTEQSRLYNEQFF.

The genes are TRBV14 and TRBJ1-2; perhaps TRBD1 as D (6 bases). The CDR3 is 16 amino acids. Germline CDR1 is SGHDN and CDR2 is FVKESK. Trimming took 3 bases from V and 8 from J, leaving 22 bases between them. CDR3 amino acids: CASSHPIGTGSNGYTF. The CDR3 DNA sequence: TGTGCCAGCAGCCACCCGATTGGTACAGGGTCCAACGGCTACACCTTC.

CDR3: CGTRQSSNTEAFF. In DNA, the CDR3 is TGTGGCACCCGACAGTCCTCTAACACTGAAGCTTTCTTT. This chain joins TRBV19 and TRBJ1-1; maybe TRBD1 (5 bases). Germline loops: CDR1 LNHDA, CDR2 SQIVND (reference sequence). This CDR3 contains 13 residues.

This sequence joins TRBV13 and TRBJ2-7; D gene uncertain. The CDR3 contains 14 residues. Germline CDR1 PRHDT, CDR2 FYEKMQ (reference sequence). V lost 5 bases to trimming and J lost 4 bases, with 15 bases between them. The DNA for the CDR3 is TGTGCCAGCAGCCCGAGGCTAGGTCTTTACGAGCAGTACTTC. Amino acids: CASSPRLGLYEQYF.

The gene calls are TRBV3-1 (or the pseudogene TRBV3-2) and TRBJ1-2; D not certain. CDR3 length equals 15 residues. Between the trimmed V and J ends, which lost 0 bases and 2 bases, there was a span of 10 bases. Germline loops: CDR1 LGHDT, CDR2 YNNKEL (reference sequence). CDR3 nucleotide sequence: TGTGCCAGCAGCCAAGATGTGGAGACGAACTATGGCTACACCTTC. Protein: CASSQDVETNYGYTF.

CDR3 region: CASSISGANTGELFF. CDR3 DNA: TGTGCCAGTAGTATATCGGGGGCCAACACCGGGGAGCTGTTTTTT. V usage is TRBV19 and J usage is TRBJ2-2; the D call may be TRBD1 or TRBD2 (6 bases each). CDR1 is LNHDA, CDR2 SQIVND, per germline (reference sequence). The CDR3 sequence is 15 residues long. Trimming took 2 bases from V and 2 from J, leaving 9 bases between them.

V and J are TRBV5-1 and TRBJ2-1; the D is unclear. Per the germline V gene, CDR1 is SGHRS and CDR2 is YFSETQ. Trimming left V 1 base short and J 5 bases short, with 10 bases between. The CDR3 covers 14 residues. CDR3 region: CASSLLRQNNEQFF. DNA of the CDR3: TGCGCCAGCAGCTTGCTGCGGCAAAACAATGAGCAGTTCTTC.

On this clone itself: Sequence at one end of the junction differs from germline and may be a read error. The V and J genes are TRBV12-3 or TRBV12-4 and TRBJ2-2; D remains unclear. The CDR3 spans 11 residues. CDR3 protein: CASRLAGELFF. Written as DNA, the CDR3 is TGTGCCAGCAGATTAGCCGGGGAGCTGTTTTTT.

The chain joins TRBV7-9 to TRBJ2-1; 11 bases are shared with TRBD1. The CDR3 is 15 residues long. V was clipped by 4 bases and J by 10 bases; unmatched bases: 9. Per germline, CDR1 SEHNR and CDR2 FQNEAQ (reference sequence). The CDR3 DNA reads TGTGCCAGCAGCTGGGGACAGGGGGTGTCTGGGGAGCAGTTCTTC. Its protein product is CASSWGQGVSGEQFF.

This clone has just a few counts. The chain has TRBV4-3 and TRBJ1-1, with a possible D match to TRBD1 (6 bases). The CDR3 runs to 16 residues. The germline V gene has CDR1 LGHNA and CDR2 YSLEER. V gave up 0 bases and J gave up 5 bases, with 16 bases separating them. The CDR3 nucleotides read TGCGCCAGCAGCCAAGATAGGGGGGCAGGGCATACTGAAGCTTTCTTT. Translation gives CASSQDRGAGHTEAFF.

The chain couples TRBV4-1 to TRBJ1-3; D is undetermined. This CDR3 is built from 16 residues. Germline loops: CDR1 MGHRA, CDR2 YSYEKL. The V and J ends lost 0 bases and 2 bases respectively, with 11 bases between them. The CDR3 region has the DNA TGCGCCAGCAGCCAAGACCCCGAAACAACTGGAAACACCATATATTTT. Protein product: CASSQDPETTGNTIYF.

The chain has TRBV3-1 (or the pseudogene TRBV3-2) and TRBJ2-1; 10 nucleotides match TRBD1. This CDR3 contains 17 residues. Germline V lookup: CDR1 LGHDT, CDR2 YNNKEL (reference sequence). Losses at the gene ends were 3 bases for V and 6 bases for J; bases not matched to a gene: 11. The CDR3 loop is CASSHPGTGVGRNEQFF. CDR3 in DNA: TGTGCCAGCAGCCATCCCGGGACAGGGGTGGGACGCAATGAGCAGTTCTTC.

V gene TRBV5-1 combines with J gene TRBJ1-1; unclear D gene. V gave up 1 base and J gave up 0 bases, with 7 bases separating them. The CDR3 is made up of 14 amino acids. Germline V gene lookup returns CDR1 SGHRS and CDR2 YFSETQ. The DNA for the CDR3 is TGCGCCAGCAGCTTGCAGCAACTGAACACTGAAGCTTTCTTT. Its translation: CASSLQQLNTEAFF.

This sequence joins TRBV7-8 and TRBJ1-5; 10 nucleotides line up with TRBD1. J was trimmed by 4 bases and V by 6 bases; bases with no gene match: 3. The germline CDR1 and CDR2 sequences are SGHVS and FQNEAQ. There are 14 residues in the CDR3. The CDR3 coding sequence is TGTGCCAGCAGTTGGGACAGGGGAAATCAGCCCCAGCATTTT. The encoded protein is CASSWDRGNQPQHF.

This clone was picked up a small number of times. The CDR3 DNA sequence: TGTGCCAGCAGCTTAGTTGGGGGCTACGAGCAGTACTTC. Translated, it gives CASSLVGGYEQYF. The V and J genes are TRBV11-2 and TRBJ2-7, with D perhaps TRBD1 or TRBD2 (5 bases each). This CDR3 is 13 amino acids long. Trimming cost V 1 base and J 3 bases, with 7 bases left between them. The germline V gene has CDR1 SGHAT and CDR2 FQNNGV.

CDR3 region: CASSLKGGNTEAFF. CDR3 DNA sequence: TGTGCCAGCAGTTTAAAAGGGGGGAACACTGAAGCTTTCTTT. The chain combines TRBV6-5 with TRBJ1-1; maybe TRBD1 (6 bases). Trimming stripped 4 bases from V and 1 base from J, with 10 bases between. This CDR3 contains 14 residues. In germline, CDR1 is MNHEY, CDR2 SVGAGI.